A selection of T cell receptor beta chains follows, all from one sample in a study of cytomegalovirus exposure and HLA in healthy donors. This table comes from immunoSEQ multiplex PCR, and its TCRdb copy is limited to in-frame clones, with some not included. The sample records 250,000 or so clones, roughly 89% being singletons. Sequencing was done on a sample of PBMCs. The receptors shown here come from a woman in her late teens or twenties in good health and CMV-seronegative. The CDR3 runs from the conserved cysteine through the conserved F or W. The order of the fields is J gene, clone size, V gene, CDR3 protein. Size tells how often a clone was seen (once, few, many) or the class of an expanded clone, and some rows leave it out.

j_gene: TRBJ1-6
abundance: NA
v_gene: TRBV5-5
CDR3aa: CASSLDLSSYNSPLHF

j_gene: TRBJ2-7
abundance: NA
v_gene: TRBV28
CDR3aa: CASSPTSGGTYEQYF

j_gene: TRBJ1-3
abundance: NA
v_gene: TRBV7-6
CDR3aa: CASSVAGDSLSSGNTIYF

j_gene: TRBJ2-2
abundance: NA
v_gene: TRBV5-1
CDR3aa: CASSWGLAEDTGELFF

j_gene: TRBJ2-1
abundance: NA
v_gene: TRBV10-3
CDR3aa: CAISEKLAGGAYNEQFF

j_gene: TRBJ2-2
abundance: NA
v_gene: TRBV28
CDR3aa: CASSRGGSTTGELFF

j_gene: TRBJ2-7
abundance: NA
v_gene: TRBV18
CDR3aa: CASSPTSIGYEQYF

j_gene: TRBJ2-3
abundance: few
v_gene: TRBV10-1
CDR3aa: CASSGVAGLSTDTQYF

j_gene: TRBJ2-2
abundance: NA
v_gene: TRBV11-1
CDR3aa: CASRFGTRGSGELFF

j_gene: TRBJ2-3
abundance: NA
v_gene: TRBV5-1
CDR3aa: CASSPDRQDTQYF

j_gene: TRBJ1-4
abundance: NA
v_gene: TRBV28
CDR3aa: CASSSAASSANEKLFF

j_gene: TRBJ1-4
abundance: NA
v_gene: TRBV7-9
CDR3aa: CASSGTQNEKLFF

j_gene: TRBJ1-1
abundance: NA
v_gene: TRBV2
CDR3aa: CASSDEFTEAFF

j_gene: TRBJ1-2
abundance: NA
v_gene: TRBV7-3
CDR3aa: CASSLRDRDYGYTF

j_gene: TRBJ2-1
abundance: once
v_gene: TRBV12-5
CDR3aa: CASAPPSSYNEQFF

j_gene: TRBJ2-5
abundance: once
v_gene: TRBV4-1
CDR3aa: CASSPAGRGQIETQYF

j_gene: TRBJ1-1
abundance: NA
v_gene: TRBV5-4
CDR3aa: CASSLGQGYTEAFF

j_gene: TRBJ2-3
abundance: once
v_gene: TRBV7-6
CDR3aa: CASGASDAQYF

j_gene: TRBJ1-2
abundance: NA
v_gene: TRBV30
CDR3aa: CAWKTGTGTVGF

j_gene: TRBJ1-3
abundance: once
v_gene: TRBV5-1
CDR3aa: CASSSDRAGNTIYF

j_gene: TRBJ1-5
abundance: NA
v_gene: TRBV6-5
CDR3aa: CASSYSPYGGGPQHF

j_gene: TRBJ1-6
abundance: NA
v_gene: TRBV4-3
CDR3aa: CASSQEFLYSRTGRESPLHF

j_gene: TRBJ1-3
abundance: NA
v_gene: TRBV5-1
CDR3aa: CASSLDRSGGNTIYF

j_gene: TRBJ1-1
abundance: NA
v_gene: TRBV30
CDR3aa: CAWSAKRGAEAFF

j_gene: TRBJ2-1
abundance: NA
v_gene: TRBV2
CDR3aa: CASIRGYNEQFF

j_gene: TRBJ2-1
abundance: NA
v_gene: TRBV2
CDR3aa: CASSEGLVGNEQFF

j_gene: TRBJ2-3
abundance: NA
v_gene: TRBV27
CDR3aa: CASSLQTSGADTQYF

j_gene: TRBJ2-5
abundance: NA
v_gene: TRBV7-2
CDR3aa: CASSKRLAGGQETQYF

j_gene: TRBJ1-2
abundance: NA
v_gene: TRBV7-6
CDR3aa: CASSSGLYRTGYTF

j_gene: TRBJ2-5
abundance: NA
v_gene: TRBV5-1
CDR3aa: CASSPQGTETQYF

j_gene: TRBJ2-7
abundance: NA
v_gene: TRBV5-6
CDR3aa: CASSLEASGQYEQYF

j_gene: TRBJ2-5
abundance: NA
v_gene: TRBV2
CDR3aa: CASSELGISQETQYF

j_gene: TRBJ1-3
abundance: NA
v_gene: TRBV7-6
CDR3aa: CASSFGTPGNTIYF

j_gene: TRBJ2-7
abundance: NA
v_gene: TRBV5-1
CDR3aa: CASSSQTGRGGSEQYF

j_gene: TRBJ2-7
abundance: NA
v_gene: TRBV4-1
CDR3aa: CASSQDPLSSYEQYF

j_gene: TRBJ2-1
abundance: NA
v_gene: TRBV29-1
CDR3aa: CSVEIVAGGLPYNEQFF

j_gene: TRBJ2-3
abundance: NA
v_gene: TRBV6-4
CDR3aa: CASRPVADAGPQYF

j_gene: TRBJ1-1
abundance: NA
v_gene: TRBV4-1
CDR3aa: CASSPKEESEAFF

j_gene: TRBJ2-5
abundance: few
v_gene: TRBV5-6
CDR3aa: CASSADRSLQYF

j_gene: TRBJ2-3
abundance: NA
v_gene: TRBV7-2
CDR3aa: CASSPGWGRTDTQYF

j_gene: TRBJ2-3
abundance: NA
v_gene: TRBV6-1
CDR3aa: CASSGARQGFTDTQYF

j_gene: TRBJ1-6
abundance: once
v_gene: TRBV25-1
CDR3aa: CASSGWTGAQSPLHF

j_gene: TRBJ2-3
abundance: NA
v_gene: TRBV6-5
CDR3aa: CASSYSGSGSTDTQYF

j_gene: TRBJ1-1
abundance: NA
v_gene: TRBV4-3
CDR3aa: CASSENGLAFF

j_gene: TRBJ2-1
abundance: NA
v_gene: TRBV6-5
CDR3aa: CASSPGLAYNEQFF

j_gene: TRBJ1-1
abundance: NA
v_gene: TRBV2
CDR3aa: CASSPDRPNTEAFF

j_gene: TRBJ1-2
abundance: NA
v_gene: TRBV2
CDR3aa: CASSVVGDWENGYTF

j_gene: TRBJ2-3
abundance: NA
v_gene: TRBV11-2
CDR3aa: CASSLSRATDTQYF

j_gene: TRBJ1-2
abundance: NA
v_gene: TRBV19
CDR3aa: CASSTGTMNGYTF

j_gene: TRBJ1-1
abundance: NA
v_gene: TRBV9
CDR3aa: CASSVEVGGEAFF

j_gene: TRBJ2-3
abundance: NA
v_gene: TRBV2
CDR3aa: CASRWGAADTQYF